Presented here are 7 T cell receptor beta chains from one specimen sequenced in a study of control samples from healthy donors and cancer patients. Sequenced by immunoSEQ multiplex PCR; TCRdb stores in-frame clones only, minus some. Among about 150,000 clones listed, about 93% were seen once. The material sequenced was blood. The receptors originated from a man in his forties or fifties in good health.

V is TRBV6-5 and J is TRBJ1-2; 7 bases line up with TRBD1. This CDR3 has 15 residues. The germline CDR1 and CDR2 sequences are MNHEY and SVGAGI. V lost 6 bases, J lost 0 bases, and 7 bases stayed unmatched. The CDR3 DNA is TGTGCCAGCAGCACCTGGACAGGAACTAACTATGGCTACACCTTC. Translating gives CASSTWTGTNYGYTF.

The chain's CDR3 is CASNLGLVYTGELFF. CDR3 in DNA: TGTGCCAGCAACCTGGGACTAGTGTACACCGGGGAGCTGTTTTTT. The V gene is TRBV5-8, the J gene TRBJ2-2, with 8 bases that match TRBD2. With V trimmed by 6 bases and J by 3 bases, 7 bases remained unmatched. The CDR3 spans 15 residues. Germline CDR1 reads SGHTS; CDR2 reads YDEGEE. The full variable domain, with the rest looked up from reference TRBV5-8 and TRBJ2-2, is EAGVTQSPTHLIKTRGQQATLRCSPISGHTSVYWYQQALGLGLQFLLWYDEGEERNRGNFPPRFSGRQFPNYSSELNVNALELEDSALYLCASNLGLVYTGELFFGEGSRLTVL.

The chain joins TRBV19 to TRBJ2-6, with a possible D match to TRBD1 (5 bases). Looked up from germline, CDR1 is LNHDA and CDR2 is SQIVND (reference sequence). This CDR3 is built from 17 residues. Trimming removed 8 bases from V and 0 bases from J, with 17 bases in between. The CDR3 here is CASAKTALSSGANVLTF. CDR3 nucleotide sequence: TGTGCCAGTGCCAAGACAGCCCTCAGCTCTGGGGCCAACGTCCTGACTTTC.

This sequence joins TRBV10-3 and TRBJ2-3, with D maybe TRBD2 (6 bases). The CDR3 extends over 15 amino acids. The V gene lost 1 base and the J gene lost 0 bases, with 8 bases spanning the gap. The V gene's germline CDR1 is ENHRY and CDR2 SYGVKD. CDR3: CAISEFSGSTDTQYF. Here the CDR3 DNA reads TGTGCCATCAGTGAGTTCAGCGGGAGCACAGATACGCAGTATTTT.

This clone was counted a few times. The chain carries TRBV28 and TRBJ1-4; D is undetermined. This CDR3 is built from 14 residues. Deletions cut 7 bases from V and 4 bases from J, with 13 bases between. From germline, CDR1 is MDHEN and CDR2 SYDVKM. The CDR3, as DNA: TGTGCCAGCACCCCGGGCGGGAATAATGAAAAACTGTTTTTT. Translated: CASTPGGNNEKLFF.

This rearrangement joins TRBV5-4 to TRBJ1-4; 10 bases match TRBD1. CDR3 size: 14 residues. Germline V lookup: CDR1 SGHNT, CDR2 YYREEE (reference sequence). Trimming removed 3 bases from V and 6 bases from J; junction bases left unmatched: 2. The CDR3, as DNA: TGTGCCAGCAGCTGGACAGGGGGGGATGAAAAACTGTTTTTT. Translation: CASSWTGGDEKLFF.

This sequence joins TRBV19 and TRBJ1-5; a weak D match, TRBD1 (6 bases). The CDR3 has 14 residues. Trimming took off 1 base at V and 9 bases at J, with 13 bases between the two ends. The germline CDR1 and CDR2 sequences are LNHDA and SQIVND (reference sequence). The CDR3 spells CASSIAGEGTPQHF. In DNA form, the CDR3 reads TGTGCCAGTAGTATAGCAGGGGAGGGCACGCCCCAGCATTTT.